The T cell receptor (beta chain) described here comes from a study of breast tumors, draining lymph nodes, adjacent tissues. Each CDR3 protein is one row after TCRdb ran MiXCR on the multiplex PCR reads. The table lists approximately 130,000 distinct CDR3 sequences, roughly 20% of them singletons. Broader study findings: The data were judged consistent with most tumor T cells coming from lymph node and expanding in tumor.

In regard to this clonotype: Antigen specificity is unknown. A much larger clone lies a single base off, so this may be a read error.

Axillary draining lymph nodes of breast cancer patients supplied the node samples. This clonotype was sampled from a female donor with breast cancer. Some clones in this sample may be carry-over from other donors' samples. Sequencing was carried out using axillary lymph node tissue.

CDR3 coding DNA: TGTGCCAGCAGTTCAGCGGGGAGAAAACTGTTTTTT. It yields the protein CASSSAGRKLFF. This chain connects TRBV12-3 or TRBV12-4 to TRBJ1-4; D not certain. Trimming cost V 4 bases and J 10 bases, with 10 bases left between them. This CDR3 has 12 residues.